The TCR beta chain described here comes from a study of blood T cell repertoires in COVID-19. Libraries were prepared by immunoSEQ multiplex PCR; TCRdb keeps only in-frame clonotypes and omits some of them. The sample contains some 160,000 clones, 85% to 90% of which appear only once. Per the germline V gene, CDR1 is ENHRY and CDR2 is SYGVKD. The CDR3 is made up of 15 amino acids. Trimming took 4 bases from V and 4 from J; bases not matched to a gene: 9. The chain employs TRBV10-3 and TRBJ1-2; 7 bases agree with TRBD1. What was sequenced was peripheral blood. The receptor's source is a woman aged 55 to 70 with active COVID-19. CDR3 DNA sequence: TGTGCCATCAGTGGCCCCGGACAGGTCGGCTATGGCTACACCTTC. This codes for CAISGPGQVGYGYTF.